Following are 25 T cell receptor beta chains from one sample sequenced in a study of OX40 agonist ivuxolimab in advanced cancers. Produced via immunoSEQ multiplex PCR; TCRdb's table is partial and in-frame only. The repertoire holds 95,000 or so clones, with 70% to 90% as singletons. The source was CD4+ or CD8+ T cells sorted from blood, collected in a trial of the OX40 agonist ivuxolimab. These receptors all come from an adult with an advanced solid tumor such as melanoma, head and neck, liver or kidney cancer.

V gene TRBV27 combines with J gene TRBJ2-3; possibly TRBD1 or TRBD2 for D (5 bases each). CDR3 length: 17 residues. Germline loops: CDR1 MNHEY, CDR2 SMNVEV (reference sequence). V was pared by 6 bases and J by 0 bases, with 19 bases between. CDR3: CASSRRDPAWSTDTQYF. As DNA, the CDR3 is TGTGCCAGCAGCCGCCGGGACCCCGCCTGGAGCACAGATACGCAGTATTTT.

The chain uses TRBV19 and TRBJ1-1, with 7 bases matching TRBD1. The CDR3 covers 15 residues. V was pared by 5 bases and J by 3 bases, with 9 bases of the junction left unmatched. Per germline, CDR1 LNHDA and CDR2 SQIVND (reference sequence). This chain's CDR3 is CASSLSGGTDTEAFF. CDR3 coding DNA: TGTGCCAGTAGTCTCTCAGGGGGGACCGACACTGAAGCTTTCTTT.

The chain joins TRBV27 to TRBJ2-1; 7 bases line up with TRBD1. CDR1 and CDR2 (germline): MNHEY, SMNVEV (reference sequence). V shed 4 bases and J 1 base; nucleotides not matched to a gene: 1. This CDR3 is 14 amino acids long. This CDR3 reads CASSSGGSYNEQFF. CDR3 nucleotide sequence: TGTGCCAGCAGTTCAGGGGGTTCCTACAATGAGCAGTTCTTC.

The chain employs TRBV28 and TRBJ2-1, with 7 bases lining up with TRBD2. This CDR3 spans 16 amino acids. The J segment lost 5 bases and the V segment lost 3 bases, leaving 10 bases of the junction unmatched. Germline V gene data show CDR1 as MDHEN and CDR2 as SYDVKM. The CDR3 loop is CASSFLTSRAHNEQFF. The DNA for the CDR3 is TGTGCCAGCAGTTTCTTGACTAGCAGGGCCCACAATGAGCAGTTCTTC. Looking up the rest from reference TRBV28 and TRBJ2-1 gives the full variable domain: DVKVTQSSRYLVKRTGEKVFLECVQDMDHENMFWYRQDPGLGLRLIYFSYDVKMKEKGDIPEGYSVSREKKERFSLILESASTNQTSMYLCASSFLTSRAHNEQFFGPGTRLTVL.

The chain carries TRBV7-8 and TRBJ1-6; weak D call: TRBD1 (5 bases). The CDR3 length is 16 residues. V lost 6 bases, J lost 7 bases, and 19 bases lay in between. Germline V gene data show CDR1 as SGHVS and CDR2 as FQNEAQ. DNA of the CDR3: TGTGCCAGCAGGTTATCATCCCGGCAGGGCAATTCACCCCTCCACTTT. Translated: CASRLSSRQGNSPLHF. The full variable domain, with the rest looked up from reference TRBV7-8 and TRBJ1-6, is GAGVSQSPRYKVAKRGQDVALRCDPISGHVSLFWYQQALGQGPEFLTYFQNEAQLDKSGLPSDRFFAERPEGSVSTLKIQRTQQEDSAVYLCASRLSSRQGNSPLHFGNGTRLTVT.

CDR3 sequence reads: CASSLARRTITGDTEAFF. As DNA, the CDR3 is TGTGCCAGCTCCTTGGCGAGGAGGACCATAACCGGGGACACTGAAGCTTTCTTT. V and J are TRBV28 and TRBJ1-1, with D unresolved. With 8 bases removed from V and 3 bases from J, the gap between germline ends came to 28 bases. This CDR3 spans 18 amino acids. The germline gives CDR1 MDHEN, CDR2 SYDVKM.

The chain joins TRBV12-2 to TRBJ2-7; the table's D call TRBD1 went unverified against the DNA. TRBV12-2 is given as a pseudogene. The CDR3 covers 16 residues. As DNA, the CDR3 is TGTGCAAGTCGCCTCCTACCCTGGACGGACACCTACGAGCAGTACTTC. Translated: CASRLLPWTDTYEQYF.

CDR3 amino acids: CASSLGGRVGDTEAFF. The CDR3 region has the DNA TGTGCCAGCAGCTTGGGGGGCAGGGTCGGGGACACTGAAGCTTTCTTT. V is TRBV5-4 and J is TRBJ1-1; tentatively, D is TRBD1 (5 bases). In germline, CDR1 is SGHNT, CDR2 YYREEE (reference sequence). CDR3 size: 16 residues. V lost 0 bases, J lost 3 bases, and 15 bases lay in between.

This clone was detected a few times. This chain joins TRBV19 and TRBJ2-1; 12 bases fit TRBD2. Unmatched junction bases numbered 10, after V lost 7 bases and J lost 9 bases. This CDR3 contains 15 residues. Germline V gene data show CDR1 as LNHDA and CDR2 as SQIVND (reference sequence). This chain's CDR3 is CASIRTSGTTGEQFF. The CDR3 DNA is TGTGCCAGTATTCGGACTAGCGGGACTACGGGTGAGCAGTTCTTC.

This rearrangement joins TRBV6-5 to TRBJ2-7, with TRBD2 matching over 9 bases. Trimming took 5 bases from V and 3 from J; bases not matched to a gene: 8. CDR1 is MNHEY, CDR2 SVGAGI, per germline. The CDR3 runs to 15 residues. CDR3 in amino acids: CASSPLSSGVYEQYF. The CDR3 DNA follows: TGTGCCAGCAGTCCCCTTTCTAGCGGGGTCTACGAGCAGTACTTC.

The chain recombines TRBV9 with TRBJ1-5, with TRBD1 matching over 7 bases. V shed 3 bases and J 3 bases; nucleotides not matched to a gene: 3. The CDR3 sequence is 14 residues long. Germline V lookup: CDR1 SGDLS, CDR2 YYNGEE. CDR3 protein: CASSGGTVNQPQHF. Here the CDR3 DNA reads TGTGCCAGCAGCGGAGGGACAGTCAATCAGCCCCAGCATTTT.

The table lists this clone with a count of one. V gene TRBV5-1 combines with J gene TRBJ2-1; D possibly matches TRBD1 or TRBD2 (5 bases each). Germline CDR1 and CDR2: SGHRS and YFSETQ. V lost 3 bases to trimming and J lost 6 bases, with 22 bases between them. The CDR3 has 17 amino acids. CDR3 DNA: TGCGCCAGCAGCTGGAGAGACCGGGGCTCACTCAGCAATGAGCAGTTCTTC. It encodes CASSWRDRGSLSNEQFF.

V and J are TRBV11-2 and TRBJ1-3, with D uncertain. The germline V and J ends were trimmed by 2 bases and 4 bases, with 6 bases remaining between them. In germline, CDR1 is SGHAT, CDR2 FQNNGV. The CDR3 is 13 residues long. CDR3 protein: CASSLSRGNTIYF. CDR3 nucleotides: TGTGCCAGCAGCTTAAGCCGCGGAAACACCATATATTTT.

The chain links TRBV19 to TRBJ2-1; no reliable D call. Germline CDR1 LNHDA, CDR2 SQIVND (reference sequence). The CDR3 is made up of 15 amino acids. Trimming removed 9 bases from V and 4 bases from J, with 19 bases in between. The CDR3 DNA follows: TGTGCCAGCTCGAAGGACGCGAACGCATACAATGAGCAGTTCTTC. Translation: CASSKDANAYNEQFF.

The chain has TRBV7-9 and TRBJ2-5; D remains unclear. V lost 2 bases, J lost 5 bases, and 6 bases lay in between. The germline V gene has CDR1 SEHNR and CDR2 FQNEAQ (reference sequence). This CDR3 is 12 amino acids long. CDR3 in DNA: TGTGCCAGCAGCTTACCCTGGGAGACCCAGTACTTC. This translates into CASSLPWETQYF.

Relative to its sample, this clone is medium-sized. The chain joins TRBV7-9 to TRBJ1-1; no clear D gene. CDR3 length: 14 amino acids. V was cut by 0 bases and J by 0 bases, with 5 bases left in between. Germline CDR1 reads SEHNR; CDR2 reads FQNEAQ (reference sequence). The CDR3 sequence is CASSLAGVNTEAFF. CDR3 nucleotide sequence: TGTGCCAGCAGCTTAGCGGGCGTGAACACTGAAGCTTTCTTT.

The V gene is TRBV6-5, the J gene TRBJ1-2; D ambiguous. The CDR3 runs to 13 residues. V lost 0 bases and J 8 bases, leaving 10 bases between the germline ends. Germline-derived CDR1 and CDR2 are MNHEY and SVGAGI. The CDR3 reads CASSYSGSGGYTF. CDR3 nucleotide sequence: TGTGCCAGCAGTTACTCGGGCTCCGGAGGCTACACCTTC.

The chain carries TRBV7-9 and TRBJ2-7, with no clear D. The CDR3 spans 15 residues. Germline assignment: CDR1 SEHNR and CDR2 FQNEAQ (reference sequence). V lost 5 bases to trimming and J lost 4 bases, with 18 bases between them. This CDR3 reads CASSPPQKPLYEQYF. CDR3 in DNA: TGTGCCAGCAGCCCCCCCCAGAAACCTTTGTACGAGCAGTACTTC. The entire variable domain, with the rest obtained from reference TRBV7-9 and TRBJ2-7, is as follows: DTGVSQNPRHKITKRGQNVTFRCDPISEHNRLYWYRQTLGQGPEFLTYFQNEAQLEKSRLLSDRFSAERPKGSFSTLEIQRTEQGDSAMYLCASSPPQKPLYEQYFGPGTRLTVT.

The chain links TRBV27 to TRBJ2-7; 7 bases line up with TRBD1. CDR3 length: 14 residues. V lost 5 bases and J lost 4; bases outside the gene matches: 8. CDR1 is MNHEY and CDR2 is SMNVEV in the germline V gene (reference sequence). CDR3 DNA: TGTGCCAGCAGTCCCTCGGACAGGCCTTACGAGCAGTACTTC. The encoded protein is CASSPSDRPYEQYF.

The chain couples TRBV28 to TRBJ2-6; D is possibly TRBD2 (5 bases). The germline CDR1 and CDR2 sequences are MDHEN and SYDVKM. The CDR3 consists of 17 residues. Trimming took 6 bases from V and 4 from J, leaving 19 bases between them. CDR3 nucleotide sequence: TGTGCCAGCAGCCGCAACTTCCGCGGGCGAGGGGCCAACGTCCTGACTTTC. Amino acids: CASSRNFRGRGANVLTF.

The chain carries TRBV5-1 and TRBJ2-4, with D unclear. Germline V gene data show CDR1 as SGHRS and CDR2 as YFSETQ. This CDR3 is 16 amino acids long. V shed 0 bases and J shed 0 bases, with 10 bases lying between them. The CDR3 region has the DNA TGCGCCAGCAGCTTGGAGGCAGCTCTAGCCAAAAACATTCAGTACTTC. Translation: CASSLEAALAKNIQYF.

The rearrangement joins TRBV6-6 to TRBJ2-2; D gene uncertain. V dropped 0 bases and J dropped 7 bases, with 9 bases sitting between them. The CDR3 totals 14 residues. Germline V gene lookup returns CDR1 MNHNY and CDR2 SVGAGI (reference sequence). The CDR3 region is CASSYSEGSGELFF. As DNA, the CDR3 is TGTGCCAGCAGTTACTCTGAAGGAAGCGGGGAGCTGTTTTTT.

The V and J genes are TRBV18 and TRBJ2-5; weak D call: TRBD1 (5 bases). Gene TRBJ2-7 matches the end of the DNA better, so the J call may be wrong. This CDR3 comprises 17 residues. Germline V gene sequence: CDR1 KGHSH, CDR2 LQKENI. The CDR3 region is CASSPSLIPGKSYEQYF. The CDR3 nucleotides read TGTGCCAGCTCACCAAGTCTGATCCCAGGGAAATCCTACGAGCAGTACTTC.

The CDR3 DNA reads TGTGCCAGCAGTTTTGGCGGGAGCTACGAGCAGTACTTC. It encodes CASSFGGSYEQYF. The V and J genes are TRBV27 and TRBJ2-7; 7 bases are shared with TRBD2. This CDR3 spans 13 amino acids. From germline, CDR1 is MNHEY and CDR2 SMNVEV (reference sequence). V dropped 3 bases and J dropped 3; count of bases not matched to a gene: 2.

The V gene is TRBV12-5, the J gene TRBJ2-6; D is unclear. CDR3 length: 13 residues. Germline assignment: CDR1 LGHNT and CDR2 FRNRAP. V was shortened by 7 bases and J by 0 bases, with 4 bases between the two germline ends. CDR3: CASADSGANVLTF. For the CDR3, the DNA is TGTGCTAGTGCGGACTCTGGGGCCAACGTCCTGACTTTC.